This T cell receptor (beta chain) was recovered during a study of CD8+ T cells in alopecia areata. Study as a whole: Twice a day, 5 to 10 mg of oral tofacitinib was administered to treated patients. Tofacitinib administration persisted for 6 to 18 months, succeeded by 6 months off drug.

General study points: Sequence data from scalp samples additionally include resident alphabeta T cells of normal skin. The study found higher clonality in lesional than normal scalp, especially in alopecia totalis/universalis.

Extracted from the samples, RNA was reverse transcribed into cDNA to serve as the sequencing template. Sequencing was performed with immunoSEQ multiplex PCR; in TCRdb, only in-frame clones are kept and a portion is missing. The sample consists of about 7,900 clones, around three fifths of them appearing once. This clone was seen just once. Its antigen is unknown. Punch biopsies of lesional scalp, plus peripheral blood, were taken from alopecia areata patients. CDR3 length: 16 amino acids. The J segment lost 0 bases and the V segment lost 3 bases, leaving 5 bases of the junction unmatched. In germline, CDR1 is MNHNS, CDR2 SASEGT.

This sequence was found in a human donor with alopecia areata. The chain is built from TRBV6-1 and TRBJ2-4; 7 positions match TRBD2. Sequencing was performed on skin, taken at week 0. The CDR3, as DNA: TGTGCCAGCAGTGAGCCTAGCGGTCTAGCCAAAAACATTCAGTACTTC. It is translated as CASSEPSGLAKNIQYF.